What follows are 11 T cell receptor beta chains derived from one specimen sequenced in a study of T-cell memory formation after mild COVID-19. Using its own MiXCR run on the 5' RACE reads, TCRdb lists one record per CDR3 protein. The table lists approximately 46,000 distinct CDR3 sequences, 6% to 7% of them singletons, with 0.79% in the top ten. Sequencing was done on a sample of PBMCs or a T cell subset sorted from them (not recorded which). The receptors originated from an adult who had mild COVID-19 (a few samples of this study predate the infection). Cell type and time point are not known.

This clonotype was seen only a few times. The DNA for the CDR3 is TGTGCCAGCAGCGGGACTAGCGGGGGGGCAGGAGATACGCAGTATTTT. Protein: CASSGTSGGAGDTQYF. This chain uses TRBV3-1 with TRBJ2-3, with 16 bases that match TRBD2. CDR3 length equals 16 residues. Unmatched junction bases numbered 4, after V lost 5 bases and J lost 5 bases. Germline CDR1 LGHDT, CDR2 YNNKEL (reference sequence).

This clonotype occurred many times. This sequence joins TRBV12-3 or TRBV12-4 and TRBJ2-1; the D is unclear. The CDR3 spans 17 residues. Trimming removed 5 bases from V and 8 bases from J, with 25 bases in between. The CDR3 region is CASSPRLSTIRMDEQFF. The CDR3 bases are TGTGCCAGCAGTCCCCGGCTGTCAACTATCCGGATGGATGAGCAGTTCTTC.

This rearrangement joins TRBV7-7 to TRBJ1-1; D not resolved. CDR1 and CDR2 (germline): SSHAT, FNYEAQ (reference sequence). The CDR3 totals 13 residues. Trimming took off 3 bases at V and 3 bases at J, with 8 bases between the two ends. The CDR3 DNA reads as TGTGCCAGCAGCTTCGGCGAGTACACTGAAGCTTTCTTT. This sequence encodes CASSFGEYTEAFF.

This clonotype was detected ten times or more. The J gene is TRBJ2-1, the V gene TRBV7-9; D might be TRBD2 (6 bases). CDR1 and CDR2 from the germline V gene are SEHNR and FQNEAQ (reference sequence). This CDR3 has 18 amino acids. Between the trimmed V and J ends, which lost 1 base and 5 bases, there was a span of 21 bases. The CDR3 loop reads CASSLDTPGLLEHNEQFF. CDR3 sequence (DNA): TGTGCCAGCAGCTTAGACACGCCGGGACTCCTAGAACACAATGAGCAGTTCTTC.

The CDR3 DNA sequence: TGTGCCATCAGTGAACTGGACAGGGGGACCCACGAGCAGTACTTC. Amino acids: CAISELDRGTHEQYF. This sequence joins TRBV10-3 and TRBJ2-7, with 10 bases matching TRBD1. The CDR3 loop spans 15 amino acids. Germline values: CDR1 ENHRY, CDR2 SYGVKD. V dropped 3 bases and J dropped 5; count of bases not matched to a gene: 7.

This clonotype turned up a few times. The gene calls are TRBV20-1 and TRBJ2-3; possibly TRBD1 for D (6 bases). V was trimmed by 0 bases and J by 5 bases, leaving 9 bases between them. There are 13 residues in the CDR3. Germline CDR1 DFQATT, CDR2 SNEGSKA (reference sequence). The CDR3 DNA reads as TGCAGTGCTAGAGACCCCAGGGGAGATACGCAGTATTTT. Encoded protein: CSARDPRGDTQYF.

The rearrangement links TRBV5-1 to TRBJ2-6; TRBD1 is a possible D gene (6 bases). The germline V and J ends were trimmed by 2 bases and 0 bases, with 9 bases remaining between them. Germline V gene sequence: CDR1 SGHRS, CDR2 YFSETQ. The CDR3 is made up of 16 amino acids. CDR3 in DNA: TGCGCCAGCAGCTTACAGGGTGCCTCTGGGGCCAACGTCCTGACTTTC. Translated, it gives CASSLQGASGANVLTF. Full variable domain (rest looked up from reference TRBV5-1 and TRBJ2-6): KAGVTQTPRYLIKTRGQQVTLSCSPISGHRSVSWYQQTPGQGLQFLFEYFSETQRNKGNFPGRFSGRQFSNSRSEMNVSTLELGDSALYLCASSLQGASGANVLTFGAGSRLTVL.

This clonotype was detected many times. One end of the junction is discordant with germline, which a read error may explain. The V call is TRBV4-1, the J call TRBJ1-6; D call uncertain. This CDR3 spans 13 amino acids. Germline-derived CDR1 and CDR2 are MGHRA and YSYEKL. The CDR3 is CASSQDRGRRSLF. The DNA for the CDR3 is TGCGCCAGCAGCCAAGATCGAGGGAGGCGGAGCCTTTTT.

The table lists this clonotype with many counts. The V gene is TRBV7-8, the J gene TRBJ1-2, with D unclear. The CDR3 spans 14 residues. Looked up from germline, CDR1 is SGHVS and CDR2 is FQNEAQ. Trimming cost V 5 bases and J 5 bases, with 15 bases left between them. CDR3 bases: TGTGCCAGCAGCCGAGACCGCCTAGTTTATGGCTACACCTTC. Translating gives CASSRDRLVYGYTF.

The gene calls are TRBV6-2 or TRBV6-3 and TRBJ2-1; unclear D gene. V gave up 5 bases and J gave up 4 bases, with 6 bases separating them. The CDR3 runs 12 residues. Germline lookup yields CDR1 MNHEY and CDR2 SVGEGT. The CDR3: CASSRSYNEQFF. CDR3 bases: TGTGCCAGCAGTAGGTCATACAATGAGCAGTTCTTC.

The chain is built from TRBV4-1 and TRBJ1-1; TRBD1 is a possible D gene (5 bases). The CDR3 is 15 residues long. Between the trimmed V and J ends, which lost 3 bases and 1 base, there was a span of 12 bases. Germline V CDR1 and CDR2: MGHRA, YSYEKL. CDR3 region: CASSHLGRKNTEAFF. CDR3 DNA sequence: TGCGCCAGCAGCCATCTGGGACGGAAGAACACTGAAGCTTTCTTT.